The 22 T cell receptor beta chains reported below all come from one sample, sequenced in a study of T cells in Graves' hyperthyroidism and ophthalmopathy. RNA transcripts gave rise to amplified TCR beta CDR3 regions. HTBI primers were used for first-round RT-PCR of the TCR CDR3. TCRdb analysed the multiplex PCR reads with MiXCR anew, one entry per CDR3 protein. The sample comprises under 550,000 distinct CDR3 sequences, roughly 21% of which are singletons, and 47% rests with the top ten. The sequencing sample was made of blood. These receptors came from a man aged 35 to 55 with Graves' ophthalmopathy.

This clonotype was counted between two and nine times. The chain links TRBV20-1 to TRBJ2-7; possibly TRBD1 or TRBD2 for D (5 bases each). Germline assignment: CDR1 DFQATT and CDR2 SNEGSKA (reference sequence). The CDR3 has 15 residues. Trimming cost V 3 bases and J 0 bases, with 15 bases left between them. CDR3 DNA sequence: TGCAGTGCTAGTTCTGGGGGATTCGGCTCCTACGAGCAGTACTTC. It is translated as CSASSGGFGSYEQYF.

This clonotype was recorded once. The chain links TRBV14 to TRBJ1-3, with a possible D match to TRBD1 (6 bases). Germline assignment: CDR1 SGHDN and CDR2 FVKESK. The CDR3 is 17 amino acids. Deletions cut 5 bases from V and 2 bases from J, with 19 bases between. CDR3 sequence (DNA): TGTGCCAGCAGCTCGTTTCCGAGGGGGATCACTGGAAACACCATATATTTT. Translated: CASSSFPRGITGNTIYF.

This clonotype was seen a handful of times. This chain links TRBV6-1 with TRBJ1-1; 7 bases agree with TRBD1. The CDR3 spans 14 residues. With 7 bases clipped from V and 4 bases from J, the junction kept 9 bases outside the gene matches. CDR1 and CDR2 from the germline V gene are MNHNS and SASEGT. The CDR3 DNA sequence: TGTGCCAGCAAACACAGGGGAGAGGTCACTGAAGCTTTCTTT. It encodes CASKHRGEVTEAFF.

This chain joins TRBV18 and TRBJ1-1; D is ambiguous. Germline CDR1 is KGHSH and CDR2 is LQKENI. Trimming pared 2 bases from V and 0 bases from J, leaving 13 bases between. The CDR3 runs 16 residues. For the CDR3, the DNA is TGTGCCAGCTCACCATTGGGTGGGCGCATGAACACTGAAGCTTTCTTT. Amino acids: CASSPLGGRMNTEAFF.

This clonotype was observed a few times. The chain carries TRBV7-2 and TRBJ2-1; TRBD2 might be the D (6 bases). V dropped 5 bases and J dropped 3 bases, with 11 bases sitting between them. CDR1 SGHTA and CDR2 FQGNSA come from the germline V gene. This CDR3 is built from 14 residues. The CDR3 nucleotides read TGTGCCAGCAGCCTTCCGGGAGTCTACAATGAGCAGTTCTTC. Residues: CASSLPGVYNEQFF. Full variable domain (rest looked up from reference TRBV7-2 and TRBJ2-1): GAGVSQSPSNKVTEKGKDVELRCDPISGHTALYWYRQSLGQGLEFLIYFQGNSAPDKSGLPSDRFSAERTGGSVSTLTIQRTQQEDSAVYLCASSLPGVYNEQFFGPGTRLTVL.

This clonotype was detected a few times. The chain joins TRBV7-2 to TRBJ2-1, with TRBD2 identical over 10 bases. Germline CDR1 and CDR2: SGHTA and FQGNSA. Unmatched junction bases numbered 13, after V lost 5 bases and J lost 9 bases. CDR3 length equals 16 residues. For the CDR3, the DNA is TGTGCCAGCAGCCGGACTAGCGGAGGGGGGGGGGGTGAGCAGTTCTTC. Amino acid sequence: CASSRTSGGGGGEQFF. The full variable domain, its missing parts supplied by reference TRBV7-2 and TRBJ2-1, is GAGVSQSPSNKVTEKGKDVELRCDPISGHTALYWYRQSLGQGLEFLIYFQGNSAPDKSGLPSDRFSAERTGGSVSTLTIQRTQQEDSAVYLCASSRTSGGGGGEQFFGPGTRLTVL.

Notes on this clonotype: A much more abundant neighbour one base away suggests this may be a read error. The chain employs TRBV6-1 and TRBJ2-1, with 14 bases aligning to TRBD2. The CDR3 is 15 residues long. Germline-derived CDR1 and CDR2 are MNHNS and SASEGT. V shed 4 bases, J shed 8 bases, and the junction held 4 bases outside the gene matches. This CDR3 is CASSAGTSGSDEQFF. The CDR3 coding sequence is TGTGCCAGCAGTGCCGGGACTAGCGGGAGTGATGAGCAGTTCTTC.

A few counts support this clonotype. V gene TRBV29-1 combines with J gene TRBJ2-1; 8 bases are shared with TRBD2. The CDR3 extends over 16 amino acids. CDR1 and CDR2 from the germline V gene are SQVTM and ANQGSEA. V lost 5 bases to trimming and J lost 0 bases; unmatched junction nucleotides: 9. CDR3 in amino acids: CSVWGWSGSSYNEQFF. CDR3 in DNA: TGCAGCGTTTGGGGTTGGAGCGGGAGCTCCTACAATGAGCAGTTCTTC.

This chain connects TRBV7-2 to TRBJ2-1, with D uncertain. V lost 5 bases, J lost 6 bases, and 14 bases lay in between. This CDR3 comprises 14 residues. Germline values: CDR1 SGHTA, CDR2 FQGNSA. This CDR3 is CASSLSGRSNEQFF. DNA of the CDR3: TGTGCCAGCAGCCTTAGTGGCAGATCCAATGAGCAGTTCTTC.

CDR3 in amino acids: CASRGTGDLYNSPLHF. The CDR3 DNA sequence: TGTGCCAGCAGGGGGACGGGAGACTTGTATAATTCACCCCTCCACTTT. The genes are TRBV7-9 and TRBJ1-6, with a tentative D call TRBD1 (5 bases). The V end lost 6 bases, the J end lost 4 bases, and 16 bases lay between the germline ends. Germline lookup yields CDR1 SEHNR and CDR2 FQNEAQ (reference sequence). This CDR3 has 16 amino acids.

V gene TRBV20-1 combines with J gene TRBJ2-1, with 7 bases aligning to TRBD2. The CDR3 runs 16 residues. Germline V gene sequence: CDR1 DFQATT, CDR2 SNEGSKA (reference sequence). The J segment lost 5 bases and the V segment lost 1 base, leaving 11 bases of the junction unmatched. In DNA, the CDR3 is TGCAGTGCTAGAGGGGATCTACTAGCGATCCACAATGAGCAGTTCTTC. Protein sequence: CSARGDLLAIHNEQFF.

The table lists this clonotype with a few counts. The chain carries TRBV20-1 and TRBJ1-5; unclear D gene. This CDR3 is built from 14 residues. Trimming removed 5 bases from V and 6 bases from J, with 17 bases in between. The germline V gene has CDR1 DFQATT and CDR2 SNEGSKA (reference sequence). The CDR3, as DNA: TGCAGTGCTCAAAGGACGGATTCGGGTCAGCCCCAGCATTTT. As protein: CSAQRTDSGQPQHF.

This clonotype was counted between two and nine times. The genes are TRBV7-9 and TRBJ2-3; TRBD2 might be the D (6 bases). Looked up from germline, CDR1 is SEHNR and CDR2 is FQNEAQ (reference sequence). This CDR3 is built from 15 residues. V gave up 3 bases and J gave up 2 bases, with 12 bases separating them. CDR3 residues: CASSLTRGITDTQYF. Written as DNA, the CDR3 is TGTGCCAGCAGCTTGACGCGGGGCATCACAGATACGCAGTATTTT.

This clonotype was recorded many times. The gene calls are TRBV28 and TRBJ2-2, with D possibly matching TRBD1 (6 bases). CDR1 and CDR2 from the germline V gene are MDHEN and SYDVKM. V was cut by 6 bases and J by 3 bases, with 11 bases left in between. The CDR3 is 14 amino acids. This CDR3 is CASRSGQDTGELFF. DNA of the CDR3: TGTGCCAGCAGATCGGGACAAGACACCGGGGAGCTGTTTTTT. Complete variable domain (other parts from reference TRBV28 and TRBJ2-2): DVKVTQSSRYLVKRTGEKVFLECVQDMDHENMFWYRQDPGLGLRLIYFSYDVKMKEKGDIPEGYSVSREKKERFSLILESASTNQTSMYLCASRSGQDTGELFFGEGSRLTVL.

This clonotype was counted many times. The chain combines TRBV20-1 with TRBJ2-1, with TRBD1 matching over 9 bases. CDR1 is DFQATT, CDR2 SNEGSKA, per germline (reference sequence). V lost 0 bases, J lost 7 bases, and 10 bases stayed unmatched. The CDR3 has 16 residues. CDR3 in DNA: TGCAGTGCTAGAGACGCCGGGACAGGGTTCGCAAATGAGCAGTTCTTC. This sequence encodes CSARDAGTGFANEQFF.

This clonotype was counted once. The chain links TRBV20-1 to TRBJ2-7; D remains unclear. The CDR3 runs 14 residues. From germline, CDR1 is DFQATT and CDR2 SNEGSKA (reference sequence). V was trimmed by 1 base and J by 0 bases, leaving 10 bases between them. Here the CDR3 DNA reads TGCAGTGCTAGAGTCTACAGAGCCTCCTACGAGCAGTACTTC. Its translation: CSARVYRASYEQYF.

The chain combines TRBV5-1 with TRBJ1-3; 8 bases map to TRBD1. The germline CDR1 and CDR2 sequences are SGHRS and YFSETQ. J lost 6 bases, V lost 3 bases, and 5 bases had no gene match. CDR3 length equals 14 residues. The CDR3 is CASSSVTGANTIYF. The CDR3 DNA follows: TGCGCCAGCAGCTCCGTGACAGGGGCAAACACCATATATTTT.

The sample holds many counts of this clonotype. This sequence joins TRBV7-9 and TRBJ2-7; no definite D call. Trimming left V 1 base short and J 3 bases short, with 13 bases between. The CDR3 length is 15 residues. Germline V lookup: CDR1 SEHNR, CDR2 FQNEAQ (reference sequence). CDR3 region: CASSLDGIRYYEQYF. The CDR3 nucleotides are TGTGCCAGCAGCTTAGATGGGATTCGGTACTACGAGCAGTACTTC.

This clonotype was recorded at least ten times. The rearrangement joins TRBV7-8 to TRBJ2-1; D might be TRBD1 (5 bases). The CDR3 length is 15 residues. CDR1 is SGHVS, CDR2 FQNEAQ, per germline. The V gene lost 5 bases and the J gene lost 4 bases, with 15 bases spanning the gap. CDR3 nucleotides: TGTGCCAGCAGCCTCACGGTTCAGGGTTACAATGAGCAGTTCTTC. As protein: CASSLTVQGYNEQFF.

In regard to this clonotype: A single base separates this from a much larger clone, so it may be a read error. The chain couples TRBV27 to TRBJ2-7; D is perhaps TRBD1 or TRBD2 (5 bases each). Trimming stripped 0 bases from V and 4 bases from J, with 13 bases between. Germline V gene sequence: CDR1 MNHEY, CDR2 SMNVEV (reference sequence). The CDR3 covers 15 residues. CDR3 amino acids: CASSLSRGSVYEQYF. The CDR3 DNA follows: TGTGCCAGCAGTTTATCGAGGGGCTCCGTTTACGAGCAGTACTTC.

The V gene is TRBV6-2 or TRBV6-3, the J gene TRBJ2-1; 9 bases agree with TRBD2. With 5 bases clipped from V and 9 bases from J, the junction kept 8 bases outside the gene matches. This CDR3 contains 14 residues. Germline V CDR1 and CDR2: MNHEY, SVGEGT. The CDR3 DNA sequence: TGTGCCAGCAGTATCGGGGTAGCGGGAGTTGAGCAGTTCTTC. It translates to CASSIGVAGVEQFF.

CDR3 nucleotide sequence: TGCAGTGCTCGTCCGGGCGACGGAGGAGGGACGAACACTGAAGCTTTCTTT. Encoded protein: CSARPGDGGGTNTEAFF. The chain couples TRBV20-1 to TRBJ1-1, with D tentatively TRBD1 (5 bases). The germline V and J ends were trimmed by 5 bases and 1 base, with 23 bases remaining between them. Germline V gene data show CDR1 as DFQATT and CDR2 as SNEGSKA (reference sequence). The CDR3 extends over 17 amino acids.